A single sample is the source of the 18 T cell receptor beta chains below, sequenced in a study of T-cell memory formation after mild COVID-19. TCRdb re-called the 5' RACE reads with MiXCR, one entry per CDR3 protein. The sample has 300,000 to 350,000 distinct CDR3 sequences, roughly an eighth seen once. Sequencing was carried out using PBMCs or a T cell subset sorted from them (not recorded which). The origin of the receptors is a young man who had mild COVID-19 (a few samples of this study predate the infection). Cell type and time point are not known.

This clonotype was counted only a few times. For the CDR3, the DNA is TGTGCCAGCAGCGAGGGACAAGCGGGGGGAACAGATACGCAGTATTTT. Translation: CASSEGQAGGTDTQYF. The chain recombines TRBV9 with TRBJ2-3; TRBD2 aligns across 9 bases. Germline lookup yields CDR1 SGDLS and CDR2 YYNGEE. V gave up 3 bases and J gave up 3 bases; unmatched junction bases: 8. The CDR3 is 16 amino acids. The full variable domain, rest sourced from reference TRBV9 and TRBJ2-3, is DSGVTQTPKHLITATGQRVTLRCSPRSGDLSVYWYQQSLDQGLQFLIQYYNGEERAKGNILERFSAQQFPDLHSELNLSSLELGDSALYFCASSEGQAGGTDTQYFGPGTRLTVL.

The chain employs TRBV7-9 and TRBJ1-1; D gene uncertain. This CDR3 spans 11 amino acids. Germline V gives CDR1 SEHNR, CDR2 FQNEAQ (reference sequence). V lost 5 bases to trimming and J lost 7 bases, with 8 bases between them. The CDR3 bases are TGTGCCAGCAGCGGGGTGAATGAAGCTTTCTTT. This sequence encodes CASSGVNEAFF.

This clonotype was observed a few times. CDR3 sequence (DNA): TGCGCCAGCAGCTTGGAGGGCCGGAACACTGAAGCTTTCTTT. Translation: CASSLEGRNTEAFF. The chain couples TRBV5-1 to TRBJ1-1, with D hard to call. Trimming stripped 0 bases from V and 1 base from J, with 7 bases between. This CDR3 is built from 14 residues. Per germline, CDR1 SGHRS and CDR2 YFSETQ.

This clonotype was recorded a few times. This rearrangement joins TRBV12-3 or TRBV12-4 to TRBJ1-1; D is undetermined. This CDR3 has 13 amino acids. The V end lost 1 base, the J end lost 5 bases, and 8 bases lay between the germline ends. The chain's CDR3 is CASSLGEWTEAFF. The CDR3 DNA reads as TGTGCCAGCAGTTTAGGGGAGTGGACTGAAGCTTTCTTT.

This clonotype turned up a few times. The rearrangement links TRBV7-9 to TRBJ2-3; D might be TRBD1 or TRBD2, each matching 5 bases. Deletions cut 5 bases from V and 0 bases from J, with 21 bases between. The CDR3 consists of 18 residues. Germline V gene lookup returns CDR1 SEHNR and CDR2 FQNEAQ (reference sequence). DNA of the CDR3: TGTGCCAGCAGCGCCTCCCCCTACGGGACCTCTAGCACAGATACGCAGTATTTT. Translating gives CASSASPYGTSSTDTQYF.

This clonotype was found a few times. The V gene is TRBV25-1, the J gene TRBJ2-3; D might be TRBD1 or TRBD2, each matching 5 bases. Trimming took off 3 bases at V and 2 bases at J, with 15 bases between the two ends. CDR3 length: 16 amino acids. CDR1 and CDR2 (germline): MGHDK, SYGVNS. The CDR3 loop reads CASSDRGKANTDTQYF. CDR3 bases: TGTGCCAGCAGTGACCGGGGCAAAGCTAACACAGATACGCAGTATTTT. Combining the CDR3 with reference TRBV25-1 and TRBJ2-3 gives the whole variable domain EADIYQTPRYLVIGTGKKITLECSQTMGHDKMYWYQQDPGMELHLIHYSYGVNSTEKGDLSSESTVSRIRTEHFPLTLESARPSHTSQYLCASSDRGKANTDTQYFGPGTRLTVL.

V gene TRBV20-1 combines with J gene TRBJ2-7; D ambiguous. The V and J ends lost 0 bases and 0 bases respectively, with 12 bases between them. CDR1 is DFQATT and CDR2 is SNEGSKA in the germline V gene (reference sequence). The CDR3 extends over 15 amino acids. The CDR3 DNA sequence: TGCAGTGCTAGAGACAGCTTCCTTAGCTCCTACGAGCAGTACTTC. It codes for CSARDSFLSSYEQYF.

This clonotype has just a few counts. The chain links TRBV27 to TRBJ2-3; D tentatively fits TRBD1 or TRBD2 (7 bases each). V lost 7 bases and J lost 6, with 17 bases in between. There are 14 residues in the CDR3. Germline lookup yields CDR1 MNHEY and CDR2 SMNVEV (reference sequence). The DNA for the CDR3 is TGTGCCAGCACCGCCAGGGGGGGAGGGGATACGCAGTATTTT. This translates into CASTARGGGDTQYF.

J is TRBJ1-1 and V is TRBV4-2, with TRBD1 as a possible D gene (5 bases). CDR1 LGHNA and CDR2 YNFKEQ come from the germline V gene. The CDR3 is made up of 14 amino acids. V lost 5 bases and J 3 bases, leaving 13 bases between the germline ends. The CDR3 nucleotides are TGTGCCAGCAGCGGGGCAGGTAGGGACACTGAAGCTTTCTTT. This gives the protein CASSGAGRDTEAFF.

This clonotype has only a few counts. The V call is TRBV7-2, the J call TRBJ1-6, with unresolved D. V lost 5 bases to trimming and J lost 7 bases, with 3 bases between them. Per germline, CDR1 SGHTA and CDR2 FQGNSA. The CDR3 is 11 residues long. CDR3 sequence: CASSNNSPLHF. CDR3 sequence (DNA): TGTGCCAGCAGCAACAATTCACCCCTCCACTTT.

The rearrangement links TRBV30 to TRBJ1-2, with D tentatively TRBD1 (5 bases). CDR3 length equals 13 residues. Germline values: CDR1 GTSNPN, CDR2 SVGIG (reference sequence). The V gene lost 2 bases and the J gene lost 3 bases, with 10 bases spanning the gap. The CDR3 DNA reads TGTGCCTGGAGTTCAGACAGCTACTATGGCTACACCTTC. Translation gives CAWSSDSYYGYTF.

The table lists this clonotype with a few counts. The rearrangement uses TRBV12-3 or TRBV12-4 and TRBJ2-2, with D unresolved. V dropped 6 bases and J dropped 1 base, with 12 bases sitting between them. The CDR3 is 15 amino acids. CDR3 sequence (DNA): TGTGCCAGCAGGTCTAGGAGTTTGAACACCGGGGAGCTGTTTTTT. Amino acids: CASRSRSLNTGELFF.

This chain connects TRBV5-5 to TRBJ2-7; TRBD1 might be the D (5 bases). Trimming cost V 1 base and J 0 bases, with 14 bases left between them. This CDR3 comprises 16 residues. The germline CDR1 and CDR2 sequences are SGHKS and YYEKEE (reference sequence). CDR3 sequence: CASSLLSGPSSYEQYV. The CDR3 DNA reads TGTGCCAGCAGCTTGCTTTCAGGGCCGAGCTCCTACGAGCAGTACGTC.

This clonotype has a handful of counts. The V and J genes are TRBV7-2 and TRBJ2-2, with 7 positions matching TRBD1. The CDR3 has 17 residues. CDR1 and CDR2 (germline): SGHTA, FQGNSA. With 5 bases clipped from V and 2 bases from J, the junction kept 11 bases outside the gene matches. CDR3 region: CASSRPSTGRNTGELFF. The CDR3 DNA sequence: TGTGCCAGCAGCCGCCCCTCGACAGGGCGTAACACCGGGGAGCTGTTTTTT.

This clonotype was observed at least ten times. V gene TRBV29-1 combines with J gene TRBJ2-5, with a tentative D call TRBD1 (6 bases). V was shortened by 3 bases and J by 4 bases, with 9 bases between the two germline ends. The CDR3 spans 12 residues. Germline values: CDR1 SQVTM, CDR2 ANQGSEA. The chain's CDR3 is CSVDRGTETQYF. The DNA of the CDR3 is TGCAGCGTTGACAGGGGAACAGAGACCCAGTACTTC.

The rearrangement joins TRBV20-1 to TRBJ2-3; D is unresolved. Germline CDR1 and CDR2: DFQATT and SNEGSKA (reference sequence). V was trimmed by 4 bases and J by 6 bases, leaving 11 bases between them. CDR3 length: 12 residues. CDR3 nucleotides: TGCAGTGCTACCCCCAATGGGGATACGCAGTATTTT. Translating gives CSATPNGDTQYF.

This clonotype was counted a few times. The rearrangement uses TRBV5-5 and TRBJ2-2; 9 positions agree with TRBD1. Looked up from germline, CDR1 is SGHKS and CDR2 is YYEKEE (reference sequence). The CDR3 extends over 16 amino acids. Losses at the gene ends were 3 bases for V and 4 bases for J; bases not matched to a gene: 7. CDR3 protein: CASSYYRGQSTGELFF. The CDR3 bases are TGTGCCAGCAGCTACTACAGGGGGCAGAGCACCGGGGAGCTGTTTTTT.

The chain recombines TRBV24-1 with TRBJ2-3, with 8 bases that match TRBD2. With V trimmed by 5 bases and J by 5 bases, 8 bases remained unmatched. Germline V gene sequence: CDR1 KGHDR, CDR2 SFDVKD. The CDR3 length is 15 residues. CDR3 region: CATSAGGLGRDTQYF. For the CDR3, the DNA is TGTGCCACCAGTGCGGGGGGGCTCGGTAGAGATACGCAGTATTTT.